These 30 T cell receptor beta chains share one sample of origin, sequenced in a study of identical twins (dated by TCRdb to the mid-2010s). The method was 5' RACE. The instrument was an Illumina HiSeq 2000. TCRdb reprocessing: public reads trimmed at Q25 with fastp, clones called with MiXCR, in-frame beta chains kept. CDR3 protein duplicates are merged, each entry listing the most common genes and DNA. The sample records 540,000 or so distinct CDR3 sequences, 20% to 25% of which are singletons. Jointly, the top ten make up about 0.48% of the sample. The same sample was also used in a study of yellow fever vaccine responses in identical twins.

Input material: CD4+ T cells sorted from blood. The receptor source for this set is a woman in her late teens or twenties in good health.

The V gene is TRBV10-3, the J gene TRBJ2-3; 15 bases map to TRBD2. The germline V gene encodes CDR1 ENHRY and CDR2 SYGVKD. The length of the CDR3 is 14 residues. V was clipped by 9 bases and J by 6 bases; unmatched bases: 4. The CDR3 DNA reads as TGTGCCATAGCCGGGACTAGCGGGAGGGATACGCAGTATTTT. Translation gives CAIAGTSGRDTQYF.

The chain uses TRBV25-1 and TRBJ2-4; D is unresolved. Germline assignment: CDR1 MGHDK and CDR2 SYGVNS. The V end was cut by 9 bases, the J end by 4 bases, with 7 bases between. This CDR3 spans 11 amino acids. Here the CDR3 reads CASYSKNIQYF. CDR3 nucleotides: TGTGCCAGTTACAGTAAAAACATTCAGTACTTC.

V is TRBV3-1 and J is TRBJ2-4; D may correspond to TRBD1 or TRBD2 (5 bases each). CDR1 LGHDT and CDR2 YNNKEL come from the germline V gene (reference sequence). The CDR3 is 13 residues long. V lost 4 bases and J 1 base, leaving 5 bases between the germline ends. The CDR3 here is CASSRDAKNIQYF. The CDR3 DNA reads TGTGCCAGCAGCCGGGACGCCAAAAACATTCAGTACTTC.

This clonotype was picked up a small number of times. The chain has TRBV5-1 and TRBJ1-3, with D maybe TRBD1 (6 bases). CDR1 is SGHRS and CDR2 is YFSETQ in the germline V gene. This CDR3 is built from 16 residues. V lost 5 bases to trimming and J lost 4 bases, with 19 bases between them. Here the CDR3 reads CASSYSGQSTGNTIYF. CDR3 sequence (DNA): TGCGCCAGCAGTTACAGTGGACAGTCCACAGGAAACACCATATATTTT.

This clonotype showed up just a few times. V and J are TRBV2 and TRBJ2-7, with D unresolved. V lost 4 bases, J lost 0 bases, and 16 bases lay in between. This CDR3 comprises 16 residues. Per the germline V gene, CDR1 is SNHLY and CDR2 is FYNNEI. DNA of the CDR3: TGTGCCAGCAGTGGAGAGAGTCGTTCAAGCTCCTACGAGCAGTACTTC. Translating gives CASSGESRSSSYEQYF.

In its sample, this clonotype was seen a few times. The chain uses TRBV20-1 and TRBJ2-1, with 10 bases matching TRBD2. Germline V lookup: CDR1 DFQATT, CDR2 SNEGSKA (reference sequence). The ends lost 4 bases at V and 2 bases at J; junction bases unmatched: 17. CDR3 length: 19 amino acids. This CDR3 reads CSAIIMGLASWGPYNEQFF. The CDR3 DNA is TGCAGTGCTATTATAATGGGACTAGCGTCATGGGGCCCCTACAATGAGCAGTTCTTC.

This clonotype was counted only a few times. The chain recombines TRBV7-9 with TRBJ2-1; 12 nucleotides agree with TRBD2. Germline V CDR1 and CDR2: SEHNR, FQNEAQ (reference sequence). The J segment lost 10 bases and the V segment lost 2 bases, leaving 9 bases of the junction unmatched. This CDR3 contains 16 residues. Written as DNA, the CDR3 is TGTGCCAGCAGCTTAATTCAGACTAGCGGGGGCCTCGAGCAGTTCTTC. It translates to CASSLIQTSGGLEQFF.

The gene calls are TRBV20-1 and TRBJ2-7; 11 bases match TRBD2. After removal of 6 bases from V and 4 bases from J, the junction contained 5 bases not matched to a gene. The CDR3 has 13 amino acids. Looked up from germline, CDR1 is DFQATT and CDR2 is SNEGSKA (reference sequence). The CDR3 protein is CSARSGRGYEQYF. In nucleotides, the CDR3 is TGCAGTGCCCGTAGCGGGAGGGGGTACGAGCAGTACTTC.

The chain joins TRBV5-6 to TRBJ2-2; 7 nucleotides line up with TRBD1. This CDR3 comprises 16 residues. The J segment lost 1 base and the V segment lost 4 bases, leaving 7 bases of the junction unmatched. Germline lookup yields CDR1 SGHDT and CDR2 YYEEEE. The CDR3 spells CASSGTGTVNTGELFF. DNA of the CDR3: TGTGCCAGCAGCGGCACCGGGACAGTGAACACCGGGGAGCTGTTTTTT.

The chain is built from TRBV7-2 and TRBJ1-4; no reliable D call. V lost 2 bases and J 7 bases, leaving 8 bases between the germline ends. The CDR3 has 13 amino acids. The germline V gene has CDR1 SGHTA and CDR2 FQGNSA. CDR3 bases: TGTGCCAGCAGCTTAAACAGCCTTGAAAAACTGTTTTTT. As protein: CASSLNSLEKLFF.

This clonotype was counted a few times. V is TRBV19 and J is TRBJ2-7; TRBD2 matches 10 bases. The CDR3 has 15 residues. Unmatched junction bases numbered 10, after V lost 4 bases and J lost 7 bases. Germline-derived CDR1 and CDR2 are LNHDA and SQIVND (reference sequence). CDR3 in DNA: TGTGCCAGTAGTACCCTCCTAGCGGGAGCGGGGGAGCAGTACTTC. It specifies CASSTLLAGAGEQYF.

This clonotype was seen more than once but under ten times. The chain recombines TRBV5-1 with TRBJ2-1; D is ambiguous. V lost 1 base and J lost 6, with 11 bases in between. Germline CDR1 and CDR2: SGHRS and YFSETQ. The CDR3 spans 14 residues. The CDR3 is CASSLFARLNEQFF. The CDR3 coding sequence is TGCGCCAGCAGCTTGTTCGCCCGGCTCAATGAGCAGTTCTTC.

The V and J genes are TRBV28 and TRBJ2-1, with 8 bases fitting TRBD2. With V trimmed by 4 bases and J by 7 bases, 6 bases remained unmatched. The CDR3 runs 14 residues. CDR1 is MDHEN and CDR2 is SYDVKM in the germline V gene. The CDR3 sequence is CASSSGLVPNEQFF. The CDR3, as DNA: TGTGCCAGCAGTTCGGGACTAGTCCCGAATGAGCAGTTCTTC.

The V call is TRBV6-5, the J call TRBJ1-5; D not certain. Per the germline V gene, CDR1 is MNHEY and CDR2 is SVGAGI. The CDR3 runs 15 residues. Trimming removed 1 base at V and 4 bases at J, with 11 bases between. CDR3 coding DNA: TGTGCCAGCAGTTACTTCACGTTGGGGAATCAGCCCCAGCATTTT. Protein sequence: CASSYFTLGNQPQHF.

The chain has TRBV6-1 and TRBJ2-2; 13 bases line up with TRBD2. The CDR3 is 16 amino acids. CDR1 is MNHNS, CDR2 SASEGT, per germline. With 6 bases clipped from V and 7 bases from J, the junction kept 8 bases outside the gene matches. CDR3 protein: CASRTKTSGRHGELFF. The CDR3 DNA reads as TGTGCCAGCAGGACAAAGACTAGCGGGAGGCACGGGGAGCTGTTTTTT.

This clonotype came up a few times. The rearrangement links TRBV27 to TRBJ1-6; no clear D gene. The CDR3 consists of 13 residues. Trimming cost V 2 bases and J 11 bases, with 10 bases left between them. The germline V gene has CDR1 MNHEY and CDR2 SMNVEV (reference sequence). The CDR3 region has the DNA TGTGCCAGCAGTTTACCAGCACAGACACCCCTCCACTTT. Amino acid sequence: CASSLPAQTPLHF.

This clonotype showed up just a few times. The rearrangement uses TRBV12-3 or TRBV12-4 and TRBJ2-4, with 9 bases that match TRBD1. This CDR3 region has 15 residues. J gave up 3 bases and V 6 bases, and 6 bases lay outside the gene matches. The chain's CDR3 is CASRWDRVGKNIQYF. The CDR3 nucleotides are TGTGCCAGCAGGTGGGACAGGGTTGGCAAAAACATTCAGTACTTC.

The chain is built from TRBV6-1 and TRBJ2-2, with 7 bases aligning to TRBD1. The CDR3 contains 15 residues. Germline-derived CDR1 and CDR2 are MNHNS and SASEGT. V dropped 5 bases and J dropped 5; count of bases not matched to a gene: 8. DNA of the CDR3: TGTGCCAGCAGTCCCCGGGACAGAGAGACCGGGGAGCTGTTTTTT. Protein: CASSPRDRETGELFF.

V and J are TRBV5-1 and TRBJ2-7; a possible D gene is TRBD2 (6 bases). Per germline, CDR1 SGHRS and CDR2 YFSETQ. The CDR3 is made up of 15 amino acids. The V end lost 4 bases, the J end lost 2 bases, and 16 bases lay between the germline ends. CDR3 in amino acids: CASSEGPEGPYEQYF. In DNA, the CDR3 is TGCGCCAGCAGCGAGGGACCGGAGGGGCCCTACGAGCAGTACTTC. Full variable domain (outside the CDR3, taken from reference TRBV5-1 and TRBJ2-7): KAGVTQTPRYLIKTRGQQVTLSCSPISGHRSVSWYQQTPGQGLQFLFEYFSETQRNKGNFPGRFSGRQFSNSRSEMNVSTLELGDSALYLCASSEGPEGPYEQYFGPGTRLTVT.

V and J are TRBV6-5 and TRBJ2-1; 11 bases agree with TRBD2. Germline V CDR1 and CDR2: MNHEY, SVGAGI. The CDR3 has 16 amino acids. After removal of 0 bases from V and 6 bases from J, the junction contained 4 bases not matched to a gene. CDR3 amino acids: CASSYSLAGGPNEQFF. As DNA, the CDR3 is TGTGCCAGCAGTTACTCCTTAGCGGGGGGGCCCAATGAGCAGTTCTTC.

The table lists this clonotype with a few counts. V gene TRBV28 combines with J gene TRBJ2-5; 14 nucleotides agree with TRBD2. This CDR3 spans 15 amino acids. V was pared by 7 bases and J by 7 bases, with 8 bases of the junction left unmatched. CDR1 MDHEN and CDR2 SYDVKM come from the germline V gene. CDR3 nucleotides: TGTGCCAGCACCGGGACTAGCGGGGGACTTGGGACCCAGTACTTC. Encoded protein: CASTGTSGGLGTQYF.

This chain links TRBV12-3 or TRBV12-4 with TRBJ2-4; possible D gene TRBD2, 6 bases. There are 13 residues in the CDR3. V was trimmed by 3 bases and J by 8 bases, leaving 11 bases between them. The CDR3 nucleotides are TGTGCCAGCAGTTTCACGTCGGGGGACATTCAGTACTTC. It is translated as CASSFTSGDIQYF.

Written as DNA, the CDR3 is TGTGCCACCAGTGATTTCCGACTAGAAAACAATGAGCAGTTCTTC. It encodes CATSDFRLENNEQFF. The V call is TRBV24-1, the J call TRBJ2-1, with TRBD2 as a possible D gene (6 bases). Trimming left V 1 base short and J 5 bases short, with 11 bases between. CDR1 is KGHDR and CDR2 is SFDVKD in the germline V gene. CDR3 length equals 15 residues.

Comment on this clonotype: A much larger clone differs by one base, so this may be a read error. The chain couples TRBV24-1 to TRBJ2-3; D is ambiguous. The CDR3 has 14 amino acids. V lost 6 bases and J 0 bases, leaving 9 bases between the germline ends. Germline-derived CDR1 and CDR2 are KGHDR and SFDVKD. This chain's CDR3 is CATSPAVSTDTQYF. In DNA, the CDR3 is TGTGCCACCAGTCCGGCGGTCAGCACAGATACGCAGTATTTT.

This clonotype has ten or more counts. The chain has TRBV7-9 and TRBJ1-1; D uncertain. Germline V gene lookup returns CDR1 SEHNR and CDR2 FQNEAQ (reference sequence). The ends were cut back, 1 base at V and 8 bases at J, with 8 bases in the middle. The CDR3 length is 12 residues. CDR3 sequence reads: CASSLGVTEAFF. The CDR3 nucleotides read TGTGCCAGCAGCTTAGGTGTAACAGAAGCTTTCTTT.

This clonotype showed up just a few times. The chain recombines TRBV7-8 with TRBJ2-2, with TRBD2 as a possible D gene (5 bases). This CDR3 has 16 residues. CDR1 is SGHVS and CDR2 is FQNEAQ in the germline V gene. V lost 5 bases and J lost 6, with 19 bases in between. The DNA of the CDR3 is TGTGCCAGCAGCCGATGGGTCCAGGTCGGGGCCGGGGAGCTGTTTTTT. As protein: CASSRWVQVGAGELFF.

This clonotype was counted a few times. The chain links TRBV5-1 to TRBJ2-1, with no clear D. V shed 4 bases and J shed 8 bases, with 19 bases lying between them. CDR3 length equals 15 residues. Germline CDR1 and CDR2: SGHRS and YFSETQ. CDR3 sequence reads: CASSLSGATWYEQFF. The CDR3, as DNA: TGCGCCAGCAGCCTGTCGGGTGCGACCTGGTATGAGCAGTTCTTC.

The chain carries TRBV20-1 and TRBJ1-4, with D uncertain. The V gene's germline CDR1 is DFQATT and CDR2 SNEGSKA (reference sequence). The germline V and J ends were trimmed by 0 bases and 4 bases, with 9 bases remaining between them. The length of the CDR3 is 14 residues. CDR3 protein: CSARDPVLNEKLFF. The CDR3 region has the DNA TGCAGTGCTAGAGATCCAGTACTTAATGAAAAACTGTTTTTT.

The J gene is TRBJ1-5, the V gene TRBV7-9; 11 nucleotides line up with TRBD1. Trimming took 5 bases from V and 6 from J; bases not matched to a gene: 6. CDR1 is SEHNR and CDR2 is FQNEAQ in the germline V gene (reference sequence). This CDR3 spans 15 amino acids. The CDR3 is CASSTGQGASQPQHF. The CDR3 coding sequence is TGTGCCAGCAGCACCGGACAGGGGGCAAGTCAGCCCCAGCATTTT.

The chain carries TRBV2 and TRBJ2-7, with D perhaps given as TRBD1 or TRBD2 (5 bases each). This CDR3 has 13 amino acids. The germline gives CDR1 SNHLY, CDR2 FYNNEI. V was clipped by 7 bases and J by 5 bases, with 15 bases between them. CDR3 region: CASNRRDGDEQYF. CDR3 coding DNA: TGTGCCAGCAATCGACGGGACGGGGACGAGCAGTACTTC.